This TCR beta chain originates from a study of early T cells in non-severe SARS-CoV-2 infection. Study-wide background: The study sequenced bulk RNA from unsorted whole blood, with chains unpaired. Broader study findings: VDJdb matching skewed toward anti-spike CD8 responses, missing private and CD4 specificities.

This clonotype was counted ten times or more. Its cognate antigen is unknown. Unique molecular identifier tags were affixed to discrete cDNA molecules. In TCRdb, the 5' RACE reads were re-called with MiXCR into one record per CDR3 protein. The table lists approximately 77,000 distinct CDR3 sequences, 9% to 15% of them singletons, with roughly a sixth in the top ten. From germline, CDR1 is SGHTA and CDR2 FQGNSA. The length of the CDR3 is 12 residues. V gave up 5 bases and J gave up 3 bases, with 6 bases separating them. V usage is TRBV7-2 and J usage is TRBJ2-3, with D unresolved. The clonotype comes from an adult who was a healthcare worker with PCR-confirmed SARS-CoV-2 infection or an uninfected control (not recorded which). The donor label of this sample is uncertain. The sequencing here drew on whole blood, taken at baseline. The CDR3, as DNA: TGTGCCAGCAGCGTCCAAACAGATACGCAGTATTTT. Its protein is CASSVQTDTQYF.